What follows describes a single TCR beta chain. Its antigen is unknown. Each CDR3 protein is one row after TCRdb ran MiXCR on the reads. The table has some 440,000 distinct CDR3 sequences, around 32% seen once. These data come from a study of T cell repertoires in cytomegalovirus infection. In the study overall: Public TCR beta signatures indicated both CMV infection and matching HLA type. Overall study findings and caveats: Cumulative public TCR beta family frequency identified carriers of CMV plus the relevant HLA. The ex vivo response showed dominance by HLA-C-restricted CMV-specific TCR beta clonotypes.

This CDR3 is built from 15 residues. V gave up 5 bases and J gave up 5 bases; unmatched junction bases: 8. CDR1 is SGHVS and CDR2 is FQNEAQ in the germline V gene. The sequence derives from a human donor in good health (CMV status not recorded). Some clones in this sample may be carry-over from other donors' samples. The source material was PBMCs. The chain couples TRBV7-8 to TRBJ2-3; 9 nucleotides match TRBD2. CDR3 sequence: CASSPGPAGGDTQYF. The CDR3 coding sequence is TGTGCCAGCAGCCCAGGACCAGCGGGGGGAGATACGCAGTATTTT.